The T cell receptor beta chain under discussion was sequenced for a study of T cell responses to AZD1222 COVID-19 vaccine. Study results and limitations: Sampling that yielded the repertoires occurred only after the peak T cell response. White British donors predominated, females outnumbered males, and clonal diversity was possibly underestimated. Epitopes outside B.1.351 and B.1.1.7 mutated regions reportedly drew nearly half of spike TCRs.

There are 14 residues in the CDR3. After removal of 3 bases from V and 6 bases from J, the junction contained 6 bases not matched to a gene. The V gene's germline CDR1 is KGHSH and CDR2 LQKENI. As to this clone: The antigen remains unidentified.

The assay was immunoSEQ multiplex PCR, and TCRdb's table has in-frame clones only and misses some. The repertoire consists of about 110,000 clones, with roughly 88% occurring once and the leading ten covering 17%. This specimen consisted of peripheral blood, obtained on day 0 of AZD1222 vaccination. This chain joins TRBV18 and TRBJ1-2; 8 nucleotides agree with TRBD1. This clonotype was sampled from an adult in good health. Here the CDR3 DNA reads TGTGCCAGCTCACCCCGGACAGGGAGGGATGGCTACACCTTC. Protein sequence: CASSPRTGRDGYTF.